This section outlines one TCR beta chain sequence together with its context. Its binding antigen is unknown. No qualities accompany the bases; no much larger clone lies one base away. The time point label for this specimen denotes: 40 to 45 days after influenza vaccine administration. CDR1 is given as SGDLS and CDR2 as YYNGEE, both from the germline V gene. Measured from the cysteine to the phenylalanine, the CDR3 is 15 residues long. Only the CDR3 region is kept as DNA, spanning 45 bases read in frame from base 1. Trimming at the junction amounts to 0 bases on V and 7 bases on J, and the germline ends lie 16 bases apart. This sample stems from a study of response to subunit inactivated influenza vaccine (dated by TCRdb to the late 2010s). In terms of the full investigation: Deep quantitative profiling of the T cell receptor repertoire was used in the study to follow responses to a trivalent subunit inactivated influenza vaccine.

Library preparation was by RT-PCR. TCRdb records Illumina HiSeq 2500 as the sequencer. TCRdb applied fastp at Q25 and MiXCR to the public reads, then kept only in-frame beta chains. Every distinct CDR3 protein forms one entry, paired with its most common genes and DNA. The sample data list approximately 530,000 distinct CDR3 sequences, and 10% to 15% of these were observed just once. About an eighth of the sample lies in the top ten. The paper's findings and limits, for the study overall: The authors proposed that each seasonal influenza vaccination may bring in only a limited number of new T cells.

This clonotype was sampled from a man aged 45-65 years who received an inactivated influenza vaccine. Donor details come from another sample of the same person, matched by shared clones. The sequence links TRBV9 to TRBJ1-2; perhaps TRBD1 is the D gene, with 6 bases matching. Sequencing was performed on PBMCs from blood, taken more than 35 days after vaccination. The nucleotides are TGTGCCAGCAGCGTAGCTAATGCGGCAGGGGTTGGCTACACCTTC. Its translation reads: CASSVANAAGVGYTF.